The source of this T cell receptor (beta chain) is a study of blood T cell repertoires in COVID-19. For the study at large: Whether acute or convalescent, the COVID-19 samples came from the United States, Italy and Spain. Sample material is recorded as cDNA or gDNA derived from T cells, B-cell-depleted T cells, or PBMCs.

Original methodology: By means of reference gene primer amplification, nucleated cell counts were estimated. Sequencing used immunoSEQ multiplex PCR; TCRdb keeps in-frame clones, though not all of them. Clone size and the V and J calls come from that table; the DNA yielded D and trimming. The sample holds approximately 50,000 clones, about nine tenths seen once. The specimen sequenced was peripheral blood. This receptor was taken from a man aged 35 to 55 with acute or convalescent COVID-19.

For the CDR3, the DNA is TGTGCCAGCAGCGGAGCCGGGGAGCTGTTTTTT. It encodes CASSGAGELFF. The chain links TRBV5-4 to TRBJ2-2; unclear D gene. This CDR3 has 11 amino acids. V was trimmed by 4 bases and J by 6 bases, leaving 4 bases between them. Germline V gene lookup returns CDR1 SGHNT and CDR2 YYREEE (reference sequence).